This T cell receptor beta chain was sequenced for a study of Graves' ophthalmopathy and Graves' hyperthyroidism. Study results and limitations: Detected in blood as well were most expanded thyroid clonotypes with frequency above 0.001.

TCR beta CDR3 regions were amplified from RNA transcripts. An opening RT-PCR round employed HTBI primers and preceded a second-round multiplex PCR. Each CDR3 protein gets one entry after TCRdb re-called the multiplex PCR reads with MiXCR. The sample has some 240,000 distinct CDR3 sequences, around 50% seen once. V was pared by 6 bases and J by 4 bases, with 16 bases of the junction left unmatched. The CDR3 is 17 amino acids. The germline gives CDR1 LNHDA, CDR2 SQIVND (reference sequence). Comment on this clonotype: The antigen is not known.

This TCR came from an adult man with Graves' ophthalmopathy. The chain uses TRBV19 and TRBJ2-7; 9 nucleotides align to TRBD2. Input material: peripheral blood. The CDR3 nucleotides read TGTGCCAGTAGCCATAGGGAGGTAGCGGGAGTTCTTTACGAGCAGTACTTC. Translation: CASSHREVAGVLYEQYF.